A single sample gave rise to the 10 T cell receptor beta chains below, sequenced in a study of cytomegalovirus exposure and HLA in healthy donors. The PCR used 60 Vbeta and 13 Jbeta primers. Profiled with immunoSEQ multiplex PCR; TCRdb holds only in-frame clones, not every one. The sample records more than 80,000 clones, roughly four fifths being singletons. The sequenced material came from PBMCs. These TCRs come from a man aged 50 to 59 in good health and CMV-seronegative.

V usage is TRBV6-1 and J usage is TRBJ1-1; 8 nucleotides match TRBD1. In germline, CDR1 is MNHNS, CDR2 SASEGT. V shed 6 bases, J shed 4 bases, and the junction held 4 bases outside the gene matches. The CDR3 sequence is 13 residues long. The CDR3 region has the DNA TGTGCCAGCAGCAGACAGGGGAGCACTGAAGCTTTCTTT. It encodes CASSRQGSTEAFF.

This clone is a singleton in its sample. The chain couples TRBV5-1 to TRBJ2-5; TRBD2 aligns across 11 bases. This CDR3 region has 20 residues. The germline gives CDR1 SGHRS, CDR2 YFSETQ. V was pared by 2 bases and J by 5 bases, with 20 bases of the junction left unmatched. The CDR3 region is CASSFEPTSGDFTNRETQYF. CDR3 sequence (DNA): TGCGCCAGCAGCTTTGAACCGACTAGCGGGGACTTTACTAACCGGGAGACCCAGTACTTC. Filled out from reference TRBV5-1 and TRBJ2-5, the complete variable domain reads KAGVTQTPRYLIKTRGQQVTLSCSPISGHRSVSWYQQTPGQGLQFLFEYFSETQRNKGNFPGRFSGRQFSNSRSEMNVSTLELGDSALYLCASSFEPTSGDFTNRETQYFGPGTRLLVL.

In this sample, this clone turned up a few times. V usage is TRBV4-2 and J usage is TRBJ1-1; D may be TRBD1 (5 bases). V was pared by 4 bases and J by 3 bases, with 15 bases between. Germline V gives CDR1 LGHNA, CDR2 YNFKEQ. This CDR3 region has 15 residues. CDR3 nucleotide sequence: TGTGCCAGCAGCCCGACCCCAGGGCGAGACACTGAAGCTTTCTTT. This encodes CASSPTPGRDTEAFF.

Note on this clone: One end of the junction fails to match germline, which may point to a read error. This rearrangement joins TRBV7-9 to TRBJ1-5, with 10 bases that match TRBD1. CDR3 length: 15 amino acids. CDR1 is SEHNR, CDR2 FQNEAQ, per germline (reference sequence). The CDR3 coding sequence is TGTTCCAGCAGCGCCTCGGACAGGGGGAATCAGCCCCAGCATTTT. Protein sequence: CSSSASDRGNQPQHF. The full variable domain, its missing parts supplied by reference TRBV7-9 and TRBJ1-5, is DTGVSQNPRHKITKRGQNVTFRCDPISEHNRLYWYRQTLGQGPEFLTYFQNEAQLEKSRLLSDRFSAERPKGSFSTLEIQRTEQGDSAMYLCSSSASDRGNQPQHFGDGTRLSIL.

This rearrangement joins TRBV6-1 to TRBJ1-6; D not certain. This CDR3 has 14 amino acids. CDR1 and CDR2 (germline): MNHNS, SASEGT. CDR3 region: CVTAVVSENSPLHF. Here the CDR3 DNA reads TGTGTAACAGCAGTGGTCTCCGAGAATTCACCCCTCCACTTT.

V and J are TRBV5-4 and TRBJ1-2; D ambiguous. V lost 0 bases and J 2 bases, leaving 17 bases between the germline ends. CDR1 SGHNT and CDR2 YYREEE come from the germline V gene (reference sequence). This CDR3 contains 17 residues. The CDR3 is CASSLDLVGVSNYGYTF. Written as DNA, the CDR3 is TGTGCCAGCAGCTTGGACCTCGTCGGGGTTTCAAACTATGGCTACACCTTC. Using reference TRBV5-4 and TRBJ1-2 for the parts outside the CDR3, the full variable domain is ETGVTQSPTHLIKTRGQQVTLRCSSQSGHNTVSWYQQALGQGPQFIFQYYREEENGRGNFPPRFSGLQFPNYSSELNVNALELDDSALYLCASSLDLVGVSNYGYTFGSGTRLTVV.

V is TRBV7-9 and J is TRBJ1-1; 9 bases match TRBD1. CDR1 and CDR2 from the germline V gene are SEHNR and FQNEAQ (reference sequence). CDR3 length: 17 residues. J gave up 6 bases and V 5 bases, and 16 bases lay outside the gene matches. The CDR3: CASSPEPSGTGKSEAFF. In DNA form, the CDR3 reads TGTGCCAGCAGCCCTGAGCCCTCCGGGACAGGGAAGTCTGAAGCTTTCTTT.

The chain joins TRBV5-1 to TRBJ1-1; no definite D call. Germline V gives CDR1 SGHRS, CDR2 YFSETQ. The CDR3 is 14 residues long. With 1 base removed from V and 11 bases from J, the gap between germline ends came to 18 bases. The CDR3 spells CASSLSIDTFGAFF. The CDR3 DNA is TGCGCCAGCAGCTTGAGTATTGACACATTTGGGGCTTTCTTT.

CDR3 region: CASSRLGERGPGEQYF. In nucleotides, the CDR3 is TGCGCCAGCAGCCGGTTGGGTGAGCGGGGGCCGGGGGAGCAGTACTTC. This sequence joins TRBV5-1 and TRBJ2-7; 8 bases align to TRBD2. After removal of 4 bases from V and 7 bases from J, the junction contained 16 bases not matched to a gene. This CDR3 has 16 residues. Germline V gene lookup returns CDR1 SGHRS and CDR2 YFSETQ. The full variable domain, with the rest looked up from reference TRBV5-1 and TRBJ2-7, is KAGVTQTPRYLIKTRGQQVTLSCSPISGHRSVSWYQQTPGQGLQFLFEYFSETQRNKGNFPGRFSGRQFSNSRSEMNVSTLELGDSALYLCASSRLGERGPGEQYFGPGTRLTVT.

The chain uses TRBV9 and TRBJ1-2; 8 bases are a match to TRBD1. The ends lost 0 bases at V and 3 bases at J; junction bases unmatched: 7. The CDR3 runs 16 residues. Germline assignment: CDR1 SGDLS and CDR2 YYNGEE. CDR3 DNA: TGTGCCAGCAGCGTAGGTCCCGGGACAGGCGACTATGGCTACACCTTC. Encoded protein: CASSVGPGTGDYGYTF. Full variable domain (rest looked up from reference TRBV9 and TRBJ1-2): DSGVTQTPKHLITATGQRVTLRCSPRSGDLSVYWYQQSLDQGLQFLIQYYNGEERAKGNILERFSAQQFPDLHSELNLSSLELGDSALYFCASSVGPGTGDYGYTFGSGTRLTVV.